This TCR beta chain is drawn from a study of OX40 agonist ivuxolimab in advanced cancers. Study-wide results and limits: Blood T cells, both CD4+ and CD8+, expanded clonally by week 6 at 0.1 to 3.0 mg/kg.

Between the trimmed V and J ends, which lost 1 base and 3 bases, there was a span of 6 bases. This CDR3 contains 13 residues. Germline lookup yields CDR1 SGHTA and CDR2 FQGNSA. Produced via immunoSEQ multiplex PCR; TCRdb's table is partial and in-frame only. Among tens of thousands of clones listed, about 85% were seen once. As concerns this clone: The antigen is undetermined.

The material was CD4+ or CD8+ T cells sorted from blood, obtained in a trial of the OX40 agonist ivuxolimab. This clonotype was obtained from an adult with an advanced solid tumor such as melanoma, head and neck, liver or kidney cancer. The V gene is TRBV7-2, the J gene TRBJ1-2; D is unclear. The CDR3 region has the DNA TGTGCCAGCAGCTTAGGCGGATACTATGGCTACACCTTC. Translation gives CASSLGGYYGYTF.